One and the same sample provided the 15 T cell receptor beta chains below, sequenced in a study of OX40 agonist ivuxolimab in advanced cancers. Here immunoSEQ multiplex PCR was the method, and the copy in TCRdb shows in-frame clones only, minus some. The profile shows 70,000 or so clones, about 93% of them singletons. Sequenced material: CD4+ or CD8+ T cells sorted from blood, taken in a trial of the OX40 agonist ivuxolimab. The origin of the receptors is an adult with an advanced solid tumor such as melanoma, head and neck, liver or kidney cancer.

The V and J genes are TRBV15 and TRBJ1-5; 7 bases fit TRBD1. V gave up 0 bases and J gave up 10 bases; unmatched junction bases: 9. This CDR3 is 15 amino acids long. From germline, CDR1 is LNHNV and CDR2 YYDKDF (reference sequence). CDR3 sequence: CATSRDRAGGSPQHF. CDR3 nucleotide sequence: TGTGCCACCAGCAGAGATCGGGCAGGGGGAAGTCCCCAGCATTTT.

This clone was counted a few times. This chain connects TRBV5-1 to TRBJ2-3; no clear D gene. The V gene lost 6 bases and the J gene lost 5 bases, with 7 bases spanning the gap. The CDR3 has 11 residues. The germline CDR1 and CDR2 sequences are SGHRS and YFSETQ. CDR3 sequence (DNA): TGCGCCAGCATAAAAGGAGATACGCAGTATTTT. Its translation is CASIKGDTQYF.

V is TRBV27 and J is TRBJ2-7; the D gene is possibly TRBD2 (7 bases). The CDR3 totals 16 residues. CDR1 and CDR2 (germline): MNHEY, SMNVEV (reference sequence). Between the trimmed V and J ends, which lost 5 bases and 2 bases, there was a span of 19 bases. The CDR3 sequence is CASSASGGYFTYEQYF. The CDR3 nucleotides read TGTGCCAGCAGTGCCTCGGGGGGCTATTTTACCTACGAGCAGTACTTC.

The CDR3 sequence: CASSLEQGAGEQFF. In DNA, the CDR3 is TGTGCCAGCAGCTTGGAACAGGGGGCAGGTGAGCAGTTCTTC. V and J are TRBV5-4 and TRBJ2-1; 9 bases are shared with TRBD1. Germline-derived CDR1 and CDR2 are SGHNT and YYREEE (reference sequence). The junction had 4 bases not matched to a gene; V was cut back by 0 bases and J by 9 bases. The CDR3 has 14 amino acids.

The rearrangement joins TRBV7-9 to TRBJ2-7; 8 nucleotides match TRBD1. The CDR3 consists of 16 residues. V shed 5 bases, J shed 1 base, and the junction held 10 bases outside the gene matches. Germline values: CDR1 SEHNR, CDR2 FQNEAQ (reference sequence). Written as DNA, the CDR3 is TGTGCCAGCAGCGCGTCGGGGACAGGCCTTTCCTACGAGCAGTACTTC. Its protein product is CASSASGTGLSYEQYF.

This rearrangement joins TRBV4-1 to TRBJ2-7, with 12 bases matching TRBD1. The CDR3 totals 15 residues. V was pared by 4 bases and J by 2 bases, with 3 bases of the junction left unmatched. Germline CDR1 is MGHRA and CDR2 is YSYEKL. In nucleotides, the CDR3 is TGCGCCAGCAGCCGGGGACAGGGGGCCGCCTACGAGCAGTACTTC. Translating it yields CASSRGQGAAYEQYF.

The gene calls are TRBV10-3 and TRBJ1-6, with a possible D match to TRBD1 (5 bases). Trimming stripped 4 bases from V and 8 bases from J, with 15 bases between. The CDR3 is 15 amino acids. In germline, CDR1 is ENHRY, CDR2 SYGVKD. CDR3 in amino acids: CAISVMQGMYSPLHF. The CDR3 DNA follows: TGTGCCATCAGTGTCATGCAGGGAATGTATTCACCCCTCCACTTT.

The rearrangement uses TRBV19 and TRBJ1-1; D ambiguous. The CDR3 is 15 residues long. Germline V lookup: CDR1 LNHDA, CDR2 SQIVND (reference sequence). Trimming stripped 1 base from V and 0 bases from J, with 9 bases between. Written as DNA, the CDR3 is TGTGCCAGTAGTATAGTTGAGAGCGTGAACACTGAAGCTTTCTTT. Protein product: CASSIVESVNTEAFF.

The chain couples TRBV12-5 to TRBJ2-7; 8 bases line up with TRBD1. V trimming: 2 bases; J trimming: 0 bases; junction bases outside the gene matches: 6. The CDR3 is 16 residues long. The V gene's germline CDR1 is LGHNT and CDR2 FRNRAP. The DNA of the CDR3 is TGTGCTAGTGGTTTGCTCCAGGGGGCTACCTCCTACGAGCAGTACTTC. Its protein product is CASGLLQGATSYEQYF.

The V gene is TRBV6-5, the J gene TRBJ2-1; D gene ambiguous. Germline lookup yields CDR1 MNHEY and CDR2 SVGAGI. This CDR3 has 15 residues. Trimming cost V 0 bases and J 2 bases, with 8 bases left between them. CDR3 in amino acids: CASSYSAAAYNEQFF. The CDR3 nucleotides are TGTGCCAGCAGTTACTCTGCCGCAGCCTACAATGAGCAGTTCTTC.

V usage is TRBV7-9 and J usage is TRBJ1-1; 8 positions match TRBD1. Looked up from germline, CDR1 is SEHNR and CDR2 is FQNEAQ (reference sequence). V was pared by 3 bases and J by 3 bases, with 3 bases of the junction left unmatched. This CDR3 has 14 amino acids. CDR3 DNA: TGTGCCAGCAGCTTCAGGGGGCGCGACACTGAAGCTTTCTTT. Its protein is CASSFRGRDTEAFF.

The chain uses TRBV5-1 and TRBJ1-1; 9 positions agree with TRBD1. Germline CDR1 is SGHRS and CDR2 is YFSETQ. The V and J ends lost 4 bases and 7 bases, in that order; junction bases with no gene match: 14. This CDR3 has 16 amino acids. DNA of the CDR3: TGCGCCAGCAGCGGAAAACGGGACAGGGCAACGAGTGAAGCTTTCTTT. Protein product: CASSGKRDRATSEAFF.

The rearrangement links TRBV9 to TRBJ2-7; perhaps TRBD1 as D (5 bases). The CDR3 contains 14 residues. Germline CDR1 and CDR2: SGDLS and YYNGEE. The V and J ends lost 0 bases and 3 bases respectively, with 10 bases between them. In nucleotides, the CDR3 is TGTGCCAGCAGCGTAGGGGGCAGAAACTACGAGCAGTACTTC. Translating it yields CASSVGGRNYEQYF.

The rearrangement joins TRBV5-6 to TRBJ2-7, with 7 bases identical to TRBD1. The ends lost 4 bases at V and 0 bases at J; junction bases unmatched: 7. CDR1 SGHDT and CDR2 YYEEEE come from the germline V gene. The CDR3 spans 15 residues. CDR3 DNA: TGTGCCAGCAGCCCGACAGGGTCTAGCTCCTACGAGCAGTACTTC. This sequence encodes CASSPTGSSSYEQYF. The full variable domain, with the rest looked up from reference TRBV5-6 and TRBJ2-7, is DAGVTQSPTHLIKTRGQQVTLRCSPKSGHDTVSWYQQALGQGPQFIFQYYEEEERQRGNFPDRFSGHQFPNYSSELNVNALLLGDSALYLCASSPTGSSSYEQYFGPGTRLTVT.

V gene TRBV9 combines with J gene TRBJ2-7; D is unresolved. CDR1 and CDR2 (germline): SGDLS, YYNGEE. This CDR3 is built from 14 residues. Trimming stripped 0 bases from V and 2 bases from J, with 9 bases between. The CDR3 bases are TGTGCCAGCAGCGTAGGGGGTCGCCCCTACGAGCAGTACTTC. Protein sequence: CASSVGGRPYEQYF. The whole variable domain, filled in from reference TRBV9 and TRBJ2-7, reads DSGVTQTPKHLITATGQRVTLRCSPRSGDLSVYWYQQSLDQGLQFLIQYYNGEERAKGNILERFSAQQFPDLHSELNLSSLELGDSALYFCASSVGGRPYEQYFGPGTRLTVT.